This T cell receptor (beta chain) was obtained from a study of blood T cell repertoires in COVID-19. Study-wide context: Collection of acute and convalescent COVID-19 samples took place in the United States, Italy and Spain. The cDNA or gDNA used as material had been derived from T cells, B-cell-depleted T cells, or PBMCs.

Under the authors' procedure: Amplification of reference gene primers was used by the study to estimate nucleated cell counts. Method: immunoSEQ multiplex PCR; TCRdb's copy keeps in-frame clones and lacks some. V, J and clone size are taken as reported in that table, and D and trimming were inferred from the DNA itself. The table lists tens of thousands of clones, over 75% of them singletons, with about 20% in the top ten. Germline CDR1 reads SGHNT; CDR2 reads YENEEA. This CDR3 contains 14 residues. V was shortened by 5 bases and J by 0 bases, with 7 bases between the two germline ends. What was sequenced was peripheral blood. The receptor was derived from a man aged 70 or older in a cohort sampled during active COVID-19. J is TRBJ2-2 and V is TRBV11-3; D possibly corresponds to TRBD1 (5 bases). CDR3 residues: CASSPGTNTGELFF. The CDR3, as DNA: TGTGCCAGCAGCCCAGGGACGAACACCGGGGAGCTGTTTTTT.